Listed below are T cell receptor beta chains from one sample, sequenced in a study of fetal regulatory T cell absence and autoimmunity. Clones were sequenced by immunoSEQ multiplex PCR, and TCRdb holds only the in-frame ones, with some missing. The repertoire holds about 95,000 clones, with more than 70% as singletons. Sequencing was carried out using pancreas tissue. The receptors come from a male donor with IPEX syndrome. CDR3s include the opening cysteine and the closing phenylalanine or tryptophan. Each record gives: V gene, J gene, D gene, clone size, CDR3 DNA, CDR3 protein. D genes are given only for firm matches. A clone size is listed for some rows: how often the clone was seen (once, few, many), or a class if it is expanded.

TRBV11-2	TRBJ2-1	TRBD2	-	TGTGCCAGCAGCTGGGGAGCTAGCGGGGGGGCCTATGAGCAGTTCTTC	CASSWGASGGAYEQFF
TRBV27	TRBJ2-1	TRBD2	-	TGTGCCAGCAGTTTAGGGACTAGCGGGAGCAATGAGCAGTTCTTC	CASSLGTSGSNEQFF
TRBV5-1	TRBJ1-3	-	few	TGCGCCAGCAGCTTGGGACACTCTGGAAACACCATATATTTT	CASSLGHSGNTIYF
TRBV6-1	TRBJ1-3	-	-	TGTGCCAGCAGTGAACGGGCAGAACCTGGAAACACCATATATTTT	CASSERAEPGNTIYF
TRBV28	TRBJ2-3	TRBD2	-	TGTGCCAGCAGTTTTGACATTCCTGGACTAGCGGCAGATACGCAGTATTTT	CASSFDIPGLAADTQYF
TRBV5-5	TRBJ2-5	-	-	TGTGCCAGCAGCTTGGCGGAGACCCAGTACTTC	CASSLAETQYF
TRBV5-4	TRBJ1-1	TRBD1	-	TGTGCCAGCAGCTTGGCAGGGGGGAACACTGAAGCTTTCTTT	CASSLAGGNTEAFF
TRBV11-3	TRBJ2-3	TRBD1	once	TGTGCCAGCAGTAGGGACAGGGGGCGGAAAGATACGCAGTATTTT	CASSRDRGRKDTQYF
TRBV14	TRBJ2-7	TRBD1	once	TGTGCCAGCAGCCAGCGACAGGGGGCAGCGTACGAGCAGTACTTC	CASSQRQGAAYEQYF
TRBV19	TRBJ1-6	-	-	TGTGCCAGTAGTAGAGCGGGGACCTATAATTCACCCCTCCACTTT	CASSRAGTYNSPLHF
TRBV6-5	TRBJ2-2	-	-	TGTGCCAGCAGTTACTGGGGGGGCCCCACCGGGGAGCTGTTTTTT	CASSYWGGPTGELFF
TRBV2	TRBJ2-3	TRBD2	-	TGTGCCAGCAGTGAGGGACTAGCGGGAGTTCTAGATACGCAGTATTTT	CASSEGLAGVLDTQYF
TRBV6-5	TRBJ2-5	TRBD2	-	TGTGCCAGCAGTCCGGGACTAGCGTACCAAGAGACCCAGTACTTC	CASSPGLAYQETQYF
TRBV19	TRBJ2-7	-	-	TGTGCCAGTAGTGAACAGGGCACTTCTTACGAGCAGTACTTC	CASSEQGTSYEQYF
TRBV11-2	TRBJ2-7	TRBD2	-	TGTGCCAGCAGCTTAGGTGGCGGGGGGGCCTACGAGCAGTACTTC	CASSLGGGGAYEQYF
TRBV20-1	TRBJ2-7	-	-	TGCAGTGCAGGAGCGGTCTACGAGCAGTACTTC	CSAGAVYEQYF
TRBV7-2	TRBJ1-2	-	few	TGTGCCAGCAGCTTAGGGGGGAACTATGGCTACACCTTC	CASSLGGNYGYTF
TRBV4-1	TRBJ2-7	-	-	TGCGCCAGCAGCCAGCTCCAGAACGACCGTTGGGAGCAGTACTTC	CASSQLQNDRWEQYF
TRBV4-1	TRBJ2-3	-	-	TGCGCCAGCAGCGAAATCGGGATAGCTAGCACAGATACGCAGTATTTT	CASSEIGIASTDTQYF
TRBV6-4	TRBJ1-5	-	-	TGTGCCAGCAGTGCCGACACCAATCAGCCCCAGCATTTT	CASSADTNQPQHF
TRBV2	TRBJ2-3	TRBD2	-	TGTGCCAGCAGTGGACTAGCGGGGGGGCCGTTAGACGTTACGCAGTATTTT	CASSGLAGGPLDVTQYF
TRBV5-4	TRBJ1-1	-	-	TGTGCCAGCAGCTTGGGTGGAGGGAACACTGAAGCTTTCTTT	CASSLGGGNTEAFF